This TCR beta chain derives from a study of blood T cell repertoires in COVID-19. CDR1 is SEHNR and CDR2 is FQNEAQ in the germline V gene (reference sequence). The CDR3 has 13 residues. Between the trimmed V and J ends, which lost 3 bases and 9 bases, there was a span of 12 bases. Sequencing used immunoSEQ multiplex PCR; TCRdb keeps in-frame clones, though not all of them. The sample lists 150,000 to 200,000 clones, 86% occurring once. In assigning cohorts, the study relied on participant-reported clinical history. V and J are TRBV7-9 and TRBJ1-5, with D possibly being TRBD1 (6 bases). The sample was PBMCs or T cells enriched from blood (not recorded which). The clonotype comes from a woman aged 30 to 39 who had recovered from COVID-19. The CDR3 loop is CASSLQQGAPQHF. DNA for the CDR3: TGTGCCAGCAGCTTGCAACAGGGAGCGCCCCAGCATTTT.